Listed here is a single TCR beta chain. Antigen: not known. Time point: peripheral blood 6 weeks after treatment start. This record comes from a study of PD-L1 blockade in urothelial cancer. Overall study findings and caveats: Survival was better when pretreatment blood TCR clonality fell below the median.

The table came from immunoSEQ multiplex PCR; TCRdb's copy has only in-frame clones and leaves some out. In the table there are tens of thousands of clones, less than 95% of which are singletons. Germline lookup yields CDR1 SGHRS and CDR2 YFSETQ. This CDR3 has 16 residues. V dropped 0 bases and J dropped 4; count of bases not matched to a gene: 10. The sequence came from a man between 65 and 79 years old with urothelial cancer. The starting material was PBMCs, obtained around atezolizumab (anti-PD-L1) treatment. The genes are TRBV5-1 and TRBJ2-7; TRBD2 aligns across 7 bases. CDR3 DNA: TGCGCCAGCAGCTTGGCCCCGACGGGAGGACGATACGAGCAGTACTTC. Its protein product is CASSLAPTGGRYEQYF.